The 12 T cell receptor beta chains in this list originate from one sample, sequenced in a study of breast tumors, draining lymph nodes, adjacent tissues. Via MiXCR, TCRdb re-called the multiplex PCR reads, giving one row per CDR3 protein. The data hold roughly 80,000 distinct CDR3 sequences, with about 20% observed a single time. Breast cancer patients provided tissue from their axillary draining lymph nodes. Sequenced input: axillary lymph node tissue. These receptors came from a female donor with breast cancer. Some clones in this sample may be carry-over from other donors' samples.

As concerns this clonotype: This may arise from a read error, as a much more abundant clone is one base away. The V gene is TRBV19, the J gene TRBJ1-2; D perhaps matches TRBD1 (6 bases). From germline, CDR1 is LNHDA and CDR2 SQIVND (reference sequence). Trimming shortened V by 7 bases and J by 4 bases, and 19 bases separated the two germline ends. The CDR3 is 15 amino acids. CDR3 loop: CASIGWEGEAYGYTF. The CDR3 nucleotides read TGTGCCAGTATCGGTTGGGAGGGGGAGGCCTATGGCTACACCTTC.

There are many counts of this clonotype. This rearrangement joins TRBV20-1 to TRBJ1-2; no clear D gene. The CDR3 consists of 12 residues. Germline CDR1 reads DFQATT; CDR2 reads SNEGSKA (reference sequence). Trimming cost V 3 bases and J 4 bases, with 9 bases left between them. The CDR3 DNA reads as TGCAGTGCTAGCACAGCTAGCTATGGCTACACCTTC. This translates into CSASTASYGYTF.

This chain uses TRBV30 with TRBJ2-1; 7 nucleotides align to TRBD2. The CDR3 has 12 residues. Trimming removed 2 bases from V and 6 bases from J; junction bases left unmatched: 1. In germline, CDR1 is GTSNPN, CDR2 SVGIG (reference sequence). The CDR3 loop is CAWSPSGNEQFF. In nucleotides, the CDR3 is TGTGCCTGGAGTCCTAGCGGCAATGAGCAGTTCTTC.

This clonotype was recorded many times. The chain has TRBV5-8 and TRBJ2-3; 9 bases agree with TRBD2. The length of the CDR3 is 17 residues. Looked up from germline, CDR1 is SGHTS and CDR2 is YDEGEE. The trim removed 1 base at V and 2 bases at J, leaving 8 bases unmatched. Here the CDR3 reads CASSLFLAGSFTDTQYF. CDR3 in DNA: TGTGCCAGCAGCTTGTTTCTAGCGGGGTCTTTCACAGATACGCAGTATTTT.

This clonotype was recorded at least ten times. This chain links TRBV20-1 with TRBJ2-5, with 8 bases lining up with TRBD2. Germline values: CDR1 DFQATT, CDR2 SNEGSKA (reference sequence). This CDR3 contains 16 residues. V trimming: 2 bases; J trimming: 6 bases; junction bases outside the gene matches: 14. CDR3: CSARQRIAGPKKTQYF. CDR3 bases: TGCAGTGCTAGACAGCGCATAGCGGGACCAAAGAAGACCCAGTACTTC.

This clonotype showed up many times. The chain couples TRBV19 to TRBJ2-7; D gene unclear. V lost 6 bases and J lost 0, with 18 bases in between. Germline V CDR1 and CDR2: LNHDA, SQIVND (reference sequence). This CDR3 comprises 16 residues. The CDR3 DNA is TGTGCCAGTAGCCGCCCTATCCCTCCGAGCTCCTACGAGCAGTACTTC. This codes for CASSRPIPPSSYEQYF.

As concerns this clonotype: Being one base from a much bigger clone, this may be a read error. This sequence joins TRBV6-5 and TRBJ2-1; no definite D call. The CDR3 sequence is 14 residues long. Germline-derived CDR1 and CDR2 are MNHEY and SVGAGI. CDR3 nucleotides: TGTGCCAGCAGTTACTCCAAACAGAACAATGGGCAGTTCTTC. Amino acids: CASSYSKQNNGQFF.

This clonotype showed up just a few times. The chain carries TRBV18 and TRBJ2-1; 9 bases align to TRBD1. Per germline, CDR1 KGHSH and CDR2 LQKENI. V trimming: 0 bases; J trimming: 10 bases; junction bases outside the gene matches: 7. The CDR3 contains 15 residues. The CDR3 DNA reads as TGTGCCAGCTCACCACCGGGACAGGGATCACGAGAGCAGTTCTTC. This sequence encodes CASSPPGQGSREQFF.

The rearrangement joins TRBV7-9 to TRBJ1-1, with 10 bases identical to TRBD1. Germline-derived CDR1 and CDR2 are SEHNR and FQNEAQ (reference sequence). The junction had 12 bases not matched to a gene; V was cut back by 7 bases and J by 4 bases. CDR3 size: 16 residues. The CDR3 DNA is TGTGCCAGCAACTCCCGGGACAGGGGAAGGGGCACTGAAGCTTTCTTT. Its protein product is CASNSRDRGRGTEAFF.

There are many counts of this clonotype. The rearrangement joins TRBV29-1 to TRBJ2-3, with D perhaps assigned TRBD1 or TRBD2 (5 bases each). The germline V gene encodes CDR1 SQVTM and CDR2 ANQGSEA. CDR3 length: 16 residues. The germline V and J ends were trimmed by 0 bases and 0 bases, with 13 bases remaining between them. CDR3 in DNA: TGCAGCGTTGAAGAAGAGGGGCGGCGGAGCACAGATACGCAGTATTTT. It encodes CSVEEEGRRSTDTQYF.

This clonotype was counted a few times. This sequence joins TRBV27 and TRBJ2-1; 7 bases are shared with TRBD2. The CDR3 consists of 15 residues. Germline V gives CDR1 MNHEY, CDR2 SMNVEV (reference sequence). V shed 2 bases, J shed 5 bases, and the junction held 6 bases outside the gene matches. The CDR3 DNA reads TGTGCCAGCAGTTTACTAGCGGAGATCCACAATGAGCAGTTCTTC. Its protein is CASSLLAEIHNEQFF.

This clonotype occurred once. The V and J genes are TRBV5-6 and TRBJ1-1; D unclear. V shed 1 base and J shed 5 bases, with 6 bases lying between them. The CDR3 covers 12 residues. Germline assignment: CDR1 SGHDT and CDR2 YYEEEE. CDR3 in DNA: TGTGCCAGCAGCTTGATCAGGACTGAAGCTTTCTTT. Translated, it gives CASSLIRTEAFF.